The TCR beta chain under discussion was sequenced for a study of blood T cell repertoires in COVID-19. The V gene lost 4 bases and the J gene lost 4 bases, with 10 bases spanning the gap. The germline V gene has CDR1 MNHEY and CDR2 SVGAGI. This CDR3 region has 13 residues. Generated by immunoSEQ multiplex PCR, the TCRdb table keeps only in-frame clones and is missing some. In the table there are roughly 180,000 clones, approximately 90% of which are singletons. This receptor was identified in a woman under 40 who had recovered from COVID-19. V gene TRBV6-5 combines with J gene TRBJ1-2; no clear D. The source material was PBMCs or T cells enriched from blood (not recorded which). CDR3 nucleotide sequence: TGTGCCAGCAGTTCCGACGGACTCTATGGCTACACCTTC. Translating it yields CASSSDGLYGYTF.